Detailed here is one T cell receptor beta chain. Its antigen is unidentified. Amplification started from genomic DNA. Multiplex PCR with 30 forward and 13 reverse primers amplified the TCR beta CDR3. Each CDR3 protein is one row after TCRdb ran MiXCR on the multiplex PCR reads. Of more than 250,000 distinct CDR3 sequences in the sample, around 47% were seen once. V was pared by 5 bases and J by 2 bases, with 10 bases between. The CDR3 spans 13 residues. In germline, CDR1 is MNHEY, CDR2 SVGAGI. Peripheral blood, ten milliliters per participant, was collected. The data originate from a study of type 1 and type 2 diabetes patients. Study details: The cohort mixed type 1 diabetes, type 2 diabetes and nondiabetic donors. Study results and caveats: Highly-expanded CD4+ clones were few in type 2 diabetes, median one, approximately 4% of reads. Some T1D-only expanded clones might appear in more T2D or control samples.

The TCR was taken from a man younger than 35 with type 2 diabetes. Sequences were obtained from peripheral blood mononuclear cells (PBMCs). The rearrangement uses TRBV6-5 and TRBJ2-7; D gene uncertain. CDR3 DNA: TGTGCCAGCAGTAAGACGGCCCCCTACGAGCAGTACTTC. Translation gives CASSKTAPYEQYF.